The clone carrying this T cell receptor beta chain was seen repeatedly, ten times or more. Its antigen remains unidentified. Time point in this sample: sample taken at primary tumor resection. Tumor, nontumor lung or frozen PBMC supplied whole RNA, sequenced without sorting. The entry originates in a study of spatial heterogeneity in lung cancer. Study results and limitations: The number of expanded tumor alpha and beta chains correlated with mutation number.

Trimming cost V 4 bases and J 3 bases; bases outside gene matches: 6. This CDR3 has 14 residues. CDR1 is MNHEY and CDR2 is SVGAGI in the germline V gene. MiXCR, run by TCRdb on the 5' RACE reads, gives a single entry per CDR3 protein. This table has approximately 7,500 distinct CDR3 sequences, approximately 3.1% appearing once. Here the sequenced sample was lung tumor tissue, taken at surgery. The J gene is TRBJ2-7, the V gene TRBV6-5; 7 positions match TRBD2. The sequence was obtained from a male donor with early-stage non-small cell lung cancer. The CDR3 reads CASSSGAGIYEQYF. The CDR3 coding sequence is TGTGCCAGCAGTTCGGGAGCGGGGATCTACGAGCAGTACTTC.